This TCR beta chain was captured by sequencing in a study of shared T cell receptors in the human thymus. Only in-frame clones appear in the TCRdb table, and some are missing; sequencing was by immunoSEQ multiplex PCR. The table lists about 500,000 clones, about 84% of them singletons. A further study also used this sample, focusing on human thymus T cells. Turning to that study: In unrelated individuals, thymic repertoires overlapped highly, according to related research.

The source material was thymocytes. This TCR was sampled from a boy younger than two with a congenital heart defect.

DNA of the CDR3: TGTGCCAGCAGCCAACCTAACAGTTTTGTCACAGATACGCAGTATTTT. Protein: CASSQPNSFVTDTQYF. The chain links TRBV14 to TRBJ2-3; no reliable D call. Germline V gene data show CDR1 as SGHDN and CDR2 as FVKESK. V was trimmed by 2 bases and J by 2 bases, leaving 14 bases between them. This CDR3 is 16 amino acids long.